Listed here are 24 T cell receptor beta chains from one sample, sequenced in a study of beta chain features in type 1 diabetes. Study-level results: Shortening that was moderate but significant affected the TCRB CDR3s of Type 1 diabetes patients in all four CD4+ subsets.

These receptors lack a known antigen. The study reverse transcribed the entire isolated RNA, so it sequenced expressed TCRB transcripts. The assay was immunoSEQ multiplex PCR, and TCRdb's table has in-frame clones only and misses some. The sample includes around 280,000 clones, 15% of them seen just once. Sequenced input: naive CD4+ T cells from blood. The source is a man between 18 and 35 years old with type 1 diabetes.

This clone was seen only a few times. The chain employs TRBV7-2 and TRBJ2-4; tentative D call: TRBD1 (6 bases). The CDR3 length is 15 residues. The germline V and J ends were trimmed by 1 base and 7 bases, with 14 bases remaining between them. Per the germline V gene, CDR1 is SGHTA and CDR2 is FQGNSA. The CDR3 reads CASSLEGRDRNIQYF. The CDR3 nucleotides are TGTGCCAGCAGCTTAGAGGGTCGCGACAGGAACATTCAGTACTTC.

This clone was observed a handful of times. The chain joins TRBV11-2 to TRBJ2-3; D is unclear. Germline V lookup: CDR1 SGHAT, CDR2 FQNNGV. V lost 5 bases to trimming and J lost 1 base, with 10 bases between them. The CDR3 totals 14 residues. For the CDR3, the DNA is TGTGCCAGCAGCAACCCCCGGGGCACAGATACGCAGTATTTT. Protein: CASSNPRGTDTQYF.

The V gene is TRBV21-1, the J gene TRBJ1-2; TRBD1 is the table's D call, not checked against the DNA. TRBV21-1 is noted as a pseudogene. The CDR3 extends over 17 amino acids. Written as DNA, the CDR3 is TGTGCCAGCAGCCCTACCGGACAGGGGCCGACTGCCTATGGCTACACCTTC. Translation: CASSPTGQGPTAYGYTF.

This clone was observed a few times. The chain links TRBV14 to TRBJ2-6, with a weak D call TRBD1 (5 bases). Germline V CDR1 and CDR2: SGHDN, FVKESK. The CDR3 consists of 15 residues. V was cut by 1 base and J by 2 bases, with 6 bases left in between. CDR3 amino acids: CASSQAGTGANVLTF. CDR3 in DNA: TGTGCCAGCAGCCAAGCAGGGACTGGGGCCAACGTCCTGACTTTC.

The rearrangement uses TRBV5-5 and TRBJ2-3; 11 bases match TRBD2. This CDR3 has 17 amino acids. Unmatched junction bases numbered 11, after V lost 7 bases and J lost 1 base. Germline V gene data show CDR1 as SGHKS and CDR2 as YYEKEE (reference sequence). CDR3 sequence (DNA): TGTGCCAGCGGTCTAGCGGGGGGCCGGGTACGCACAGATACGCAGTATTTT. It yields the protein CASGLAGGRVRTDTQYF.

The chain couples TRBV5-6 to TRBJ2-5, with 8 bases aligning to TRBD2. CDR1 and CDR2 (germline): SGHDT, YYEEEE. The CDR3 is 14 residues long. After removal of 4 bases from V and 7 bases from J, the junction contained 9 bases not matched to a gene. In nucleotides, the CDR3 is TGTGCCAGCAGCCGGGAGGGCCAATCTCTGACCCAGTACTTC. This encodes CASSREGQSLTQYF.

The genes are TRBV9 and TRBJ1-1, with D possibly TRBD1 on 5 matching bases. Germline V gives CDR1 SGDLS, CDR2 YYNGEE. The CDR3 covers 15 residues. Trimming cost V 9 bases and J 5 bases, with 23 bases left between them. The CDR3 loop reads CATSPPGGSLTEAFF. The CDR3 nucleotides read TGTGCCACCTCCCCTCCGGGGGGTTCGTTAACTGAAGCTTTCTTT.

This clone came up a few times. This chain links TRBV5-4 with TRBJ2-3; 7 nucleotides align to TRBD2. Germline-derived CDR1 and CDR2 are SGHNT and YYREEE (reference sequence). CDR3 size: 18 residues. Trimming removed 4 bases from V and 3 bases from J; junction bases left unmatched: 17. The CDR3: CASSPRPGGSSGTDTQYF. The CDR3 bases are TGTGCCAGCAGCCCAAGACCGGGGGGTAGCAGTGGGACAGATACGCAGTATTTT.

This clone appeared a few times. The CDR3 region is CASSLRLAKNIQYF. DNA of the CDR3: TGTGCCAGCAGCTTACGACTAGCCAAAAACATTCAGTACTTC. The V and J genes are TRBV11-2 and TRBJ2-4, with unresolved D. This CDR3 is 14 amino acids long. The ends were cut back, 2 bases at V and 0 bases at J, with 5 bases in the middle. Germline assignment: CDR1 SGHAT and CDR2 FQNNGV. Full variable domain (rest looked up from reference TRBV11-2 and TRBJ2-4): EAGVAQSPRYKIIEKRQSVAFWCNPISGHATLYWYQQILGQGPKLLIQFQNNGVVDDSQLPKDRFSAERLKGVDSTLKIQPAKLEDSAVYLCASSLRLAKNIQYFGAGTRLSVL.

CDR3 DNA sequence: TGCGCCAGCAGCTCCGGGACAGCTACAGATACGCAGTATTTT. Protein sequence: CASSSGTATDTQYF. The V gene is TRBV5-1, the J gene TRBJ2-3; 7 nucleotides match TRBD1. V lost 3 bases to trimming and J lost 3 bases; unmatched junction nucleotides: 4. Per germline, CDR1 SGHRS and CDR2 YFSETQ. The CDR3 runs 14 residues.

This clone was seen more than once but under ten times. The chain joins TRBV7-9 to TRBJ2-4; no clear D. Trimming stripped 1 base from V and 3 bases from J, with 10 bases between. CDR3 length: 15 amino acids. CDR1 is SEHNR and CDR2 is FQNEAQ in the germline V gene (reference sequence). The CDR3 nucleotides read TGTGCCAGCAGCTTAGGTATTGGCAGCAAAAACATTCAGTACTTC. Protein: CASSLGIGSKNIQYF.

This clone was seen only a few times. The CDR3 region has the DNA TGTGCCAGCTCACCAAACAGGGTCTCCTACGAGCAGTACTTC. Its protein product is CASSPNRVSYEQYF. The rearrangement links TRBV18 to TRBJ2-7, with D perhaps matching TRBD1 (6 bases). V was trimmed by 2 bases and J by 0 bases, leaving 8 bases between them. Germline-derived CDR1 and CDR2 are KGHSH and LQKENI. The CDR3 contains 14 residues.

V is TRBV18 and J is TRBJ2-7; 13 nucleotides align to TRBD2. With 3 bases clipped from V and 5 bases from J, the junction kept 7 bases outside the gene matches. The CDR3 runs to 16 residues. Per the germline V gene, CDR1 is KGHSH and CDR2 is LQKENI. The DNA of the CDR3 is TGTGCCAGCTCACCGCCGACTAGCGGGAGGAGGGACGAGCAGTACTTC. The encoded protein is CASSPPTSGRRDEQYF. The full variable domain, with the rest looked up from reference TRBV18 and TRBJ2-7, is NAGVMQNPRHLVRRRGQEARLRCSPMKGHSHVYWYRQLPEEGLKFMVYLQKENIIDESGMPKERFSAEFPKEGPSILRIQQVVRGDSAAYFCASSPPTSGRRDEQYFGPGTRLTVT.

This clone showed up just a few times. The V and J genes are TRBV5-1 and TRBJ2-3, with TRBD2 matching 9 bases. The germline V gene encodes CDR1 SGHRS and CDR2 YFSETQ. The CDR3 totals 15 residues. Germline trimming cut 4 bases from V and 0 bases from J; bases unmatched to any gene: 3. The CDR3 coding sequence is TGCGCCAGCAGCGCGGGAGGGCGAAGCACAGATACGCAGTATTTT. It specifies CASSAGGRSTDTQYF.

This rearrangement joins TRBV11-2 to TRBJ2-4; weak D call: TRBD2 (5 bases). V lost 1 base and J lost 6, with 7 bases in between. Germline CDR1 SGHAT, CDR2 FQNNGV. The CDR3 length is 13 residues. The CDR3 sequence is CASSLGRLNIQYF. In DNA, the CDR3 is TGTGCCAGCAGCTTAGGGAGGTTAAACATTCAGTACTTC.

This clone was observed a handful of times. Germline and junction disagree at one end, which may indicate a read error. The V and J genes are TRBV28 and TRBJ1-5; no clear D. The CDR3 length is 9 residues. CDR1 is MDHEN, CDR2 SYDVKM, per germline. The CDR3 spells CASSSPRHF. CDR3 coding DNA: TGTGCCAGCAGTTCCCCCCGGCATTTT.

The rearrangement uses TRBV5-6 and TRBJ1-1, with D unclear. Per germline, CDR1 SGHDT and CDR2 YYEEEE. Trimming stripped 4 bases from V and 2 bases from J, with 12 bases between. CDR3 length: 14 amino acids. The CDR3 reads CASSPLQSNTEAFF. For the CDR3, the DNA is TGTGCCAGCAGCCCCTTACAGAGCAACACTGAAGCTTTCTTT.

CDR3 sequence reads: CASSYEVTHTEAFF. The CDR3 bases are TGTGCCAGCAGTTATGAGGTAACCCACACTGAAGCTTTCTTT. The chain couples TRBV6-6 to TRBJ1-1; D gene unclear. This CDR3 spans 14 amino acids. Germline values: CDR1 MNHNY, CDR2 SVGAGI (reference sequence). With 3 bases removed from V and 3 bases from J, the gap between germline ends came to 11 bases.

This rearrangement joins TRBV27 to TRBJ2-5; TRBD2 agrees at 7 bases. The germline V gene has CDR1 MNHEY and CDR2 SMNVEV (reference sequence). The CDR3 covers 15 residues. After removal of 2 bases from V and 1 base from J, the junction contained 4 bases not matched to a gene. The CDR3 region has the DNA TGTGCCAGCAGTTTACAGCGGGGCCCCCAAGAGACCCAGTACTTC. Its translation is CASSLQRGPQETQYF.

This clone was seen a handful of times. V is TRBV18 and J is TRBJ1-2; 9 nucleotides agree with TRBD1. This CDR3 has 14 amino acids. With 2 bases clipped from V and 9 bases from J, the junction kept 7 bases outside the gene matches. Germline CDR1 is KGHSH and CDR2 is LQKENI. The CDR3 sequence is CASSPGTGNRSYTF. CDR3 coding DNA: TGTGCCAGCTCACCAGGGACAGGGAATCGGAGCTACACCTTC.

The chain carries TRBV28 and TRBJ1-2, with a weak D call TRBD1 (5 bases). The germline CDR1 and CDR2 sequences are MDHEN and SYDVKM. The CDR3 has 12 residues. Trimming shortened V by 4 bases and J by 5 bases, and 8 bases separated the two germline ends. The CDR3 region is CASSSKGYGYTF. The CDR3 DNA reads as TGTGCCAGCAGTTCGAAGGGGTATGGCTACACCTTC.

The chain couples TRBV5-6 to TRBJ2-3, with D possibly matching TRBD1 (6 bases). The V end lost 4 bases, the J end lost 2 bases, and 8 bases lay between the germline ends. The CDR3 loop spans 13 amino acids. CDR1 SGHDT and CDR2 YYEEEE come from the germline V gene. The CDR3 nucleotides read TGTGCCAGCAGCCCGGGACACACAGATACGCAGTATTTT. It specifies CASSPGHTDTQYF.

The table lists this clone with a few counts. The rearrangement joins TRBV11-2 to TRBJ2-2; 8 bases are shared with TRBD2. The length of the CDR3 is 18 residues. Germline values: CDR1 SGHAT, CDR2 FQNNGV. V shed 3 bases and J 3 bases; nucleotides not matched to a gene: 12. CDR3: CASSLGVGAGGDTGELFF. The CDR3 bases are TGTGCCAGCAGCTTGGGGGTTGGCGCGGGAGGTGACACCGGGGAGCTGTTTTTT. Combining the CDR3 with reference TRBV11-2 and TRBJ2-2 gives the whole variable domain EAGVAQSPRYKIIEKRQSVAFWCNPISGHATLYWYQQILGQGPKLLIQFQNNGVVDDSQLPKDRFSAERLKGVDSTLKIQPAKLEDSAVYLCASSLGVGAGGDTGELFFGEGSRLTVL.

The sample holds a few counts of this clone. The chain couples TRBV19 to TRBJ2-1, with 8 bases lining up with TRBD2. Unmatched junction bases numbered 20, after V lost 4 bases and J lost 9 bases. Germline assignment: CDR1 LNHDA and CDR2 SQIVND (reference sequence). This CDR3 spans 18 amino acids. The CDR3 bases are TGTGCCAGTAGTACAGCCCGGGCGAGCGGGAGTTTGATACCTGAGCAGTTCTTC. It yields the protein CASSTARASGSLIPEQFF.